One TCR beta chain is described in this entry. Its specificity is not known. Germline assignment: CDR1 WNHNN and CDR2 SYGVQD (reference sequence). V was shortened by 8 bases and J by 3 bases, with 20 bases between the two germline ends. The CDR3 loop spans 15 amino acids. Profiled with immunoSEQ multiplex PCR; TCRdb holds only in-frame clones, not every one. In the table there are tens of thousands of clones, roughly 77% of which are singletons. The sample belongs to a study of vaccination effects on CD4 cells after COVID-19. Background on the study: The study obtained samples from two convalescent patients 16 days and one week before vaccination.

Study-wide results and limits: The study found marked clonal contraction of infection- and vaccine-induced clones late after vaccination.

Antigen-specific CD4+ T cells were expanded with viral peptide pools in the ViraFEST assay before sequencing. Isolation of CD4+ T cells took place after more than 9 days of culture. Infection dated between March and December 2020, before the Alpha, Beta and Delta variants reached the United States. About 2.2 million PBMC per well received around 9.3 IU/ml IL-2 and about 10 ug/ml peptides in culture. With an HIV-1 Nef peptide pool, the negative control culture was set up. The source is a human donor who had a prior SARS-CoV-2 infection. Sequences were derived from CD4+ T cells from PBMCs cultured with HIV peptides, sampled before COVID-19 vaccination. Subset: HIV-1 Nef peptide pool negative control/reference culture. The chain combines TRBV10-1 with TRBJ2-7; D might be TRBD1 (6 bases). The CDR3 sequence is CASHGPQGKIYEQYF. The CDR3 DNA sequence: TGCGCCAGCCACGGGCCACAGGGCAAGATCTACGAGCAGTACTTC.